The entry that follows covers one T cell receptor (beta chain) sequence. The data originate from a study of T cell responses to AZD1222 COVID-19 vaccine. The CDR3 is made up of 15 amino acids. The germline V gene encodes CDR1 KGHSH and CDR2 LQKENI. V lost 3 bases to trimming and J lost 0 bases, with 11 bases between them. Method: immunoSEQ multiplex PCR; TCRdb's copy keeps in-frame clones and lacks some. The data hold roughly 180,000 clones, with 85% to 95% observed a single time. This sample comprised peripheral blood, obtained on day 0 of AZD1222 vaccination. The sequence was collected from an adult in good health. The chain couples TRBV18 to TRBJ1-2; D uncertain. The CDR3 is CASSPPLRANYGYTF. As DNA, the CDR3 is TGTGCCAGCTCACCCCCGCTCCGGGCTAACTATGGCTACACCTTC.